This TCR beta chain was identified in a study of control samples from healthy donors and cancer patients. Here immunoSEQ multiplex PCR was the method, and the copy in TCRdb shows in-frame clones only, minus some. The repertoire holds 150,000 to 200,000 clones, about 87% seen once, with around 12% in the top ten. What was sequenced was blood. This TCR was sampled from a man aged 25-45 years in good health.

The chain's CDR3 is CASSQVPAEGHTGELFF. In nucleotides, the CDR3 is TGCGCCAGCAGCCAAGTTCCGGCCGAAGGACACACCGGGGAGCTGTTTTTT. This rearrangement joins TRBV4-3 to TRBJ2-2; D remains unclear. V lost 1 base, J lost 3 bases, and 15 bases lay in between. Germline CDR1 and CDR2: LGHNA and YSLEER. This CDR3 is built from 17 residues.